A selection of T cell receptor beta chains follows, all from one sample in a study of cytomegalovirus exposure and HLA in healthy donors. Sequencing was performed with immunoSEQ multiplex PCR; in TCRdb, only in-frame clones are kept and a portion is missing. The sample shows 80,000 to 100,000 clones, 65% to 85% of them seen only once. The material sequenced was PBMCs. All receptors derive from a man aged 40-49 years in good health and CMV-seropositive. Both conserved end residues are part of each CDR3. The D gene is left open where the match is weak. Clone size is not always given. Where it is, it says once, few, many or a class for expanded clones.

V,D,size,J,CDR3,DNA
TRBV20-1,.,.,TRBJ2-4,CSAGLAIQYF,TGCAGTGCTGGCCTGGCCATTCAGTACTTC
TRBV10-3,.,.,TRBJ1-3,CAFRLDSKDTIYF,TGTGCCTTCCGTCTGGACAGTAAGGACACCATATATTTT
TRBV19,.,.,TRBJ2-7,CASSMSESYEQYF,TGTGCCAGTAGTATGAGTGAGTCCTACGAGCAGTACTTC
TRBV15,.,few,TRBJ2-3,CATSRETRGSADTQYF,TGTGCCACCAGCAGAGAGACCAGGGGATCGGCAGATACGCAGTATTTT
TRBV6-6,.,.,TRBJ2-3,CASRRTEDTQYF,TGTGCCAGCAGACGGACAGAAGATACGCAGTATTTT
TRBV6-5,TRBD1,.,TRBJ1-2,CASRRQGHYGYTF,TGTGCCAGCAGGCGACAGGGGCACTATGGCTACACCTTC
TRBV7-6,TRBD1,.,TRBJ2-2,CASSSGTENTGELFF,TGTGCCAGCAGCTCCGGGACAGAGAACACCGGGGAGCTGTTTTTT
TRBV21-1,.,.,TRBJ2-2,CASLRAGSTGELFF,TGTGCCAGCCTGCGAGCGGGCTCCACCGGGGAGCTGTTTTTT
TRBV5-4,.,.,TRBJ2-2,CASSLGAGNTGELFF,TGTGCCAGCAGCTTGGGTGCGGGGAACACCGGGGAGCTGTTTTTT
TRBV4-1,TRBD2,.,TRBJ2-3,CASSQDVVAGDEWRFADTQYF,TGCGCCAGCAGCCAAGATGTCGTAGCGGGGGACGAGTGGAGGTTCGCAGATACGCAGTATTTT
TRBV19,.,.,TRBJ2-5,CASSPSGWEPPGETQYF,TGTGCCAGTAGCCCTTCTGGGTGGGAGCCTCCCGGAGAGACCCAGTACTTC
TRBV5-4,.,.,TRBJ1-1,CASSHYTGSAEAFF,TGTGCCAGCAGCCACTATACAGGGTCCGCTGAAGCTTTCTTT
TRBV5-4,TRBD1,.,TRBJ1-5,CASSLGGESNQPQHF,TGTGCCAGCAGCTTAGGGGGCGAGAGCAATCAGCCCCAGCATTTT
TRBV9,TRBD2,.,TRBJ2-3,CASSGLAGGTDTQYF,TGTGCCAGCAGCGGACTAGCGGGGGGCACAGATACGCAGTATTTT
TRBV7-9,.,once,TRBJ2-7,CASSFPAVYEQYF,TGTGCCAGCAGCTTCCCCGCGGTTTACGAGCAGTACTTC
TRBV27,TRBD1,.,TRBJ1-6,CASTEGQGFSPLHF,TGTGCCAGCACCGAGGGACAGGGATTTTCACCCCTCCACTTT
TRBV5-3,.,.,TRBJ2-7,CARSFRAGTTPYEQYF,TGTGCCAGAAGCTTTCGGGCTGGGACAACTCCCTACGAGCAGTACTTC
TRBV7-2,.,.,TRBJ2-5,CASSLVSSQETQYF,TGTGCCAGCAGCTTAGTGTCCAGTCAAGAGACCCAGTACTTC
TRBV7-8,.,.,TRBJ1-6,CASSQETGLQPLHF,TGTGCCAGCAGTCAAGAAACGGGACTTCAACCCCTCCACTTT
TRBV19,.,.,TRBJ1-2,CASRRPNRDTFYGYTF,TGTGCCAGTAGAAGACCCAACAGGGACACTTTTTATGGCTACACCTTC
TRBV11-2,.,few,TRBJ2-2,CASSLAVGRGTGELFF,TGTGCCAGCAGCTTAGCCGTGGGCAGGGGCACCGGGGAGCTGTTTTTT
TRBV7-8,.,.,TRBJ2-7,CASSLARVRPYEQYF,TGTGCCAGCAGCTTAGCGCGGGTAAGGCCCTACGAGCAGTACTTC